This entry features one TCR beta chain sequence. Its specificity is not known. These data originate in a study of cytomegalovirus exposure and HLA in healthy donors. Study-wide results and limits: It was reportedly the case that the classifier diagnosed cytomegalovirus status with high specificity and sensitivity.

V was shortened by 3 bases and J by 9 bases, with 18 bases between the two germline ends. The germline V gene has CDR1 SGHVS and CDR2 FQNEAQ. The CDR3 sequence is 15 residues long. The PCR was carried out with 60 Vbeta primers and 13 Jbeta primers. Per the study methods: In a later analysis, approximately 80 million unique TCR beta chains included roughly 11 million shared by two or more donors. Produced via immunoSEQ multiplex PCR; TCRdb's table is partial and in-frame only. Clone size and the V and J calls come from that table; the DNA yielded D and trimming. Found here are about 130,000 clones, approximately 78% of them singletons; the top ten hold less than 10%.

The material sequenced was PBMCs. The sequence came from a woman between 45 and 65 years old in good health and CMV-seropositive. The chain is built from TRBV7-8 and TRBJ1-5; the D gene is possibly TRBD1 (5 bases). The CDR3 region is CASSFTTVGGGPQHF. DNA of the CDR3: TGTGCCAGCAGCTTTACGACAGTGGGCGGGGGGCCCCAGCATTTT.